One sample yielded the 22 T cell receptor beta chains listed below, sequenced in a study of cytomegalovirus exposure and HLA in healthy donors. The PCR was carried out with 60 Vbeta primers and 13 Jbeta primers. Sequencing was performed with immunoSEQ multiplex PCR; in TCRdb, only in-frame clones are kept and a portion is missing. The table shows over 150,000 clones, with around 69% occurring only once. Specimen: PBMCs. The receptors stem from a woman in her twenties or thirties in good health and CMV-seronegative.

In its sample, this clone was seen many times. CDR3 sequence: CASSDGQDDTGELFF. The CDR3, as DNA: TGTGCCAGCAGTGACGGCCAGGATGACACCGGGGAGCTGTTTTTT. The chain has TRBV6-4 and TRBJ2-2; D ambiguous. The CDR3 covers 15 residues. Looked up from germline, CDR1 is MRHNA and CDR2 is SNTAGT. V was pared by 2 bases and J by 3 bases, with 10 bases between.

This chain connects TRBV19 to TRBJ1-4; TRBD1 might be the D (5 bases). This CDR3 comprises 14 residues. Trimming left V 5 bases short and J 1 base short, with 8 bases between. CDR1 is LNHDA, CDR2 SQIVND, per germline (reference sequence). The CDR3 loop reads CASSPTGTNEKLFF. In DNA form, the CDR3 reads TGTGCCAGTAGTCCTACAGGAACTAATGAAAAACTGTTTTTT.

The CDR3, as DNA: TGTGCCAGTAGTCCCTCCCGACTAGCGGGAGAGAACTACGAGCAGTACTTC. Its protein is CASSPSRLAGENYEQYF. The gene calls are TRBV19 and TRBJ2-7, with 12 positions matching TRBD2. CDR3 length: 17 amino acids. The J segment lost 3 bases and the V segment lost 5 bases, leaving 11 bases of the junction unmatched. Germline V CDR1 and CDR2: LNHDA, SQIVND (reference sequence).

This clone turned up a few times. V and J are TRBV15 and TRBJ2-5; 7 nucleotides line up with TRBD2. Germline CDR1 reads LNHNV; CDR2 reads YYDKDF (reference sequence). J gave up 5 bases and V 1 base, and 7 bases lay outside the gene matches. The CDR3 consists of 15 residues. CDR3 protein: CATSRGEQAGETQYF. CDR3 nucleotide sequence: TGTGCCACCAGCAGAGGGGAACAAGCGGGGGAGACCCAGTACTTC.

This clone has a single count. The chain has TRBV4-3 and TRBJ2-1, with 15 bases lining up with TRBD2. Per the germline V gene, CDR1 is LGHNA and CDR2 is YSLEER. Trimming at V came to 1 base and at J to 10 bases, leaving 8 bases not matched to a gene. There are 17 residues in the CDR3. CDR3 sequence (DNA): TGCGCCAGCAGCCAAGTGCCCGGGACTAGCGGGAGGAGGGAGCAGTTCTTC. This gives the protein CASSQVPGTSGRREQFF.

The J gene is TRBJ1-2, the V gene TRBV28; 8 bases line up with TRBD1. Germline V gene data show CDR1 as MDHEN and CDR2 as SYDVKM. The V gene end was trimmed by 5 bases and the J gene end by 5 bases; junction bases not matched to a gene: 13. There are 16 residues in the CDR3. Here the CDR3 DNA reads TGTGCCAGCAGTCTATCAGGGGGCGTCGGAAGGTATGGCTACACCTTC. Its translation is CASSLSGGVGRYGYTF.

The chain employs TRBV16 and TRBJ1-1; D unresolved. The germline gives CDR1 KGHSY, CDR2 FQNENV. The CDR3 has 15 residues. The ends were cut back, 0 bases at V and 1 base at J, with 9 bases in the middle. The CDR3 nucleotides are TGTGCCAGCAGCCAATCGACTCTCAAGAACACTGAAGCTTTCTTT. This sequence encodes CASSQSTLKNTEAFF. The variable domain in full, completed from reference TRBV16 and TRBJ1-1, reads GEEVAQTPKHLVRGEGQKAKLYCAPIKGHSYVFWYQQVLKNEFKFLISFQNENVFDETGMPKERFSAKCLPNSPCSLEIQATKLEDSAVYFCASSQSTLKNTEAFFGQGTRLTVV.

This sequence joins TRBV4-2 and TRBJ1-3, with 8 nucleotides matching TRBD1. The CDR3 length is 17 residues. CDR1 LGHNA and CDR2 YNFKEQ come from the germline V gene. The V segment lost 2 bases and the J segment 1 base; nucleotides outside the gene matches: 7. This chain's CDR3 is CASSQYTGGISGNTIYF. The CDR3 DNA reads TGTGCCAGCAGCCAATATACAGGGGGAATTTCTGGAAACACCATATATTTT.

The chain links TRBV25-1 to TRBJ2-1, with 10 bases matching TRBD2. The length of the CDR3 is 16 residues. Trimming removed 5 bases from V and 2 bases from J; junction bases left unmatched: 6. Germline V CDR1 and CDR2: MGHDK, SYGVNS. The CDR3 DNA sequence: TGTGCCAGCAGTCCAACTAGCGGGATCACCTACAATGAGCAGTTCTTC. Its protein is CASSPTSGITYNEQFF.

The chain combines TRBV29-1 with TRBJ2-4; no clear D gene. CDR1 is SQVTM, CDR2 ANQGSEA, per germline. V dropped 2 bases and J dropped 6 bases, with 11 bases sitting between them. CDR3 length equals 13 residues. CDR3 in amino acids: CSVEPGPANIQYF. As DNA, the CDR3 is TGCAGCGTTGAACCTGGGCCGGCAAACATTCAGTACTTC. Full variable domain (rest looked up from reference TRBV29-1 and TRBJ2-4): SAVISQKPSRDICQRGTSLTIQCQVDSQVTMMFWYRQQPGQSLTLIATANQGSEATYESGFVIDKFPISRPNLTFSTLTVSNMSPEDSSIYLCSVEPGPANIQYFGAGTRLSVL.

CDR3 bases: TGTGCCAGCAGTGAAGAGGGCCGGGGTTGGGCTGAAGCTTTCTTT. As protein: CASSEEGRGWAEAFF. The chain carries TRBV6-1 and TRBJ1-1; D is unresolved. V lost 1 base and J lost 6, with 15 bases in between. The CDR3 is made up of 15 amino acids. The germline CDR1 and CDR2 sequences are MNHNS and SASEGT.

The chain has TRBV5-1 and TRBJ2-7, with TRBD2 as a possible D gene (6 bases). V was pared by 3 bases and J by 2 bases, with 18 bases between. Germline CDR1 reads SGHRS; CDR2 reads YFSETQ. The CDR3 runs 16 residues. This chain's CDR3 is CASSSLAGGTPYEQYF. The CDR3 coding sequence is TGCGCCAGCAGCTCCCTCGCCGGGGGTACCCCCTACGAGCAGTACTTC.

This chain links TRBV13 with TRBJ1-1; the D is unclear. There are 14 residues in the CDR3. V lost 3 bases and J 3 bases, leaving 11 bases between the germline ends. Looked up from germline, CDR1 is PRHDT and CDR2 is FYEKMQ (reference sequence). The chain's CDR3 is CASSLAEEDTEAFF. In DNA form, the CDR3 reads TGTGCCAGCAGCTTGGCAGAGGAGGACACTGAAGCTTTCTTT.

This clone was seen a single time. The J gene is TRBJ2-7, the V gene TRBV19; possibly TRBD1 for D (6 bases). Germline V gene sequence: CDR1 LNHDA, CDR2 SQIVND (reference sequence). The CDR3 extends over 13 amino acids. Trimming removed 5 bases from V and 6 bases from J, with 14 bases in between. In DNA, the CDR3 is TGTGCCAGTAGTCCACAGGGTTCCGGCGAGCAGTACTTC. Translating gives CASSPQGSGEQYF.

The rearrangement links TRBV11-3 to TRBJ2-2; TRBD2 matches 8 bases. The CDR3 is made up of 15 amino acids. The trim removed 8 bases at V and 0 bases at J, leaving 5 bases unmatched. CDR1 is SGHNT and CDR2 is YENEEA in the germline V gene. The CDR3 reads CASSGGGTNTGELFF. CDR3 bases: TGTGCCAGCTCCGGGGGGGGTACGAACACCGGGGAGCTGTTTTTT.

The rearrangement uses TRBV28 and TRBJ1-1; possible D gene TRBD1, 6 bases. V was trimmed by 4 bases and J by 0 bases, leaving 9 bases between them. CDR3 length: 14 residues. Germline V gene data show CDR1 as MDHEN and CDR2 as SYDVKM. The CDR3 sequence is CASSYGQMNTEAFF. CDR3 nucleotides: TGTGCCAGCAGTTACGGACAGATGAACACTGAAGCTTTCTTT.

The CDR3 loop reads CASSYVQGDLYGYTF. The DNA of the CDR3 is TGTGCCAGCAGTTACGTTCAGGGGGACTTATATGGCTACACCTTC. The chain uses TRBV6-5 and TRBJ1-2, with 7 nucleotides matching TRBD1. The V and J ends lost 2 bases and 5 bases, in that order; junction bases with no gene match: 8. This CDR3 has 15 amino acids. Looked up from germline, CDR1 is MNHEY and CDR2 is SVGAGI.

The V and J genes are TRBV27 and TRBJ2-1, with 12 bases lining up with TRBD2. The germline gives CDR1 MNHEY, CDR2 SMNVEV (reference sequence). The CDR3 extends over 14 amino acids. V lost 5 bases to trimming and J lost 14 bases; unmatched junction nucleotides: 10. This chain's CDR3 is CASSHLTSGSFKFF. In nucleotides, the CDR3 is TGTGCCAGCAGTCATCTGACTAGCGGGAGTTTTAAGTTCTTC.

This clone appeared a few times. The V call is TRBV30, the J call TRBJ1-2; D is perhaps TRBD1 (5 bases). Per germline, CDR1 GTSNPN and CDR2 SVGIG (reference sequence). Trimming took 8 bases from V and 6 from J, leaving 13 bases between them. This CDR3 spans 11 amino acids. CDR3: CARTQRDGYTF. Here the CDR3 DNA reads TGTGCCCGGACACAGAGGGATGGCTACACCTTC.

This clone appeared a few times. The chain recombines TRBV13 with TRBJ2-7; TRBD2 is a possible D gene (5 bases). The CDR3 extends over 12 amino acids. CDR1 is PRHDT and CDR2 is FYEKMQ in the germline V gene (reference sequence). V was cut by 11 bases and J by 2 bases, with 13 bases left in between. The CDR3 is CASGRLAYEQYF. The CDR3 DNA sequence: TGTGCCTCTGGGAGATTAGCCTACGAGCAGTACTTC.

This clone has only a few counts. This chain joins TRBV5-1 and TRBJ2-2; D not certain. The length of the CDR3 is 14 residues. Trimming removed 2 bases at V and 5 bases at J, with 10 bases between. Germline CDR1 and CDR2: SGHRS and YFSETQ. The CDR3 loop reads CASSLEAGTGELFF. CDR3 DNA sequence: TGCGCCAGCAGCTTAGAGGCCGGAACCGGGGAGCTGTTTTTT.

This clone turned up a few times. CDR3 nucleotides: TGTGCCAGCAGTCGTGTTCAGGTACACACTGAAGCTTTCTTT. Translating gives CASSRVQVHTEAFF. V and J are TRBV27 and TRBJ1-1; D uncertain. The CDR3 is made up of 14 amino acids. The ends were cut back, 5 bases at V and 3 bases at J, with 13 bases in the middle. CDR1 is MNHEY, CDR2 SMNVEV, per germline (reference sequence).